A single sample gave rise to the 10 T cell receptor beta chains below, sequenced in a study of prognosis after radiotherapy for stage I lung cancer. Genomic DNA provided the template from which TCR beta CDR3 was amplified by two-round multiplex PCR. The first PCR round targeted every TRBV and TRBJ gene with specific primers. TCRdb reprocessed the multiplex PCR reads with MiXCR, giving one entry per CDR3 protein. Of about 51,000 distinct CDR3 sequences listed, less than 45% are singletons. The specimen was PBMCs, collected before or after stereotactic body radiation therapy (not recorded which). These receptors came from a donor over 45 with non-small cell lung cancer.

This clonotype was detected many times. The chain couples TRBV12-5 to TRBJ2-3; D is perhaps TRBD2 (6 bases). Germline V gene sequence: CDR1 LGHNT, CDR2 FRNRAP. The CDR3 has 14 amino acids. V gave up 4 bases and J gave up 0 bases, with 8 bases separating them. CDR3 sequence reads: CASGSSGSTDTQYF. The CDR3 DNA reads TGTGCTAGTGGTTCAAGCGGGAGCACAGATACGCAGTATTTT.

Worth noting for this clonotype: This clone may be a read error of a much larger clone one base away. The chain uses TRBV12-3 or TRBV12-4 and TRBJ1-1; weak D call: TRBD1 (6 bases). The CDR3 loop spans 15 amino acids. The CDR3 coding sequence is TGTGCCAGAAGTTTAGTGGGGGGCTGGACCACTGAAGCTTTCTTT. Residues: CARSLVGGWTTEAFF.

The chain links TRBV7-8 to TRBJ2-1; 10 nucleotides match TRBD2. CDR3 length: 16 amino acids. The V and J ends lost 6 bases and 4 bases, in that order; junction bases with no gene match: 9. CDR1 is SGHVS and CDR2 is FQNEAQ in the germline V gene. The CDR3 reads CASSTPGLAMYNEQFF. The CDR3 coding sequence is TGTGCCAGCAGTACTCCGGGACTAGCGATGTACAATGAGCAGTTCTTC.

This clonotype has at least ten counts. The V gene is TRBV5-6, the J gene TRBJ1-3; possibly TRBD1 for D (5 bases). The V gene's germline CDR1 is SGHDT and CDR2 YYEEEE. V shed 5 bases and J shed 4 bases, with 13 bases lying between them. The CDR3 length is 14 residues. The CDR3, as DNA: TGTGCCAGCAGTTCACAGGTTGGAGGAAACACCATATATTTT. Translating it yields CASSSQVGGNTIYF.

A remark on this clonotype: This likely reflects a read error, since a far larger clone is one base away. J is TRBJ1-1 and V is TRBV6-5; D is unresolved. The CDR3 covers 12 residues. In germline, CDR1 is MNHEY, CDR2 SVGAGI. V was trimmed by 3 bases and J by 6 bases, leaving 8 bases between them. In DNA form, the CDR3 reads TGTGCCAGCAGTTATCTGCTAGCTGAAGCTTTCTTT. Translating it yields CASSYLLAEAFF.

This clonotype was counted ten times or more. The V and J genes are TRBV11-2 and TRBJ2-7; D may be TRBD2 (5 bases). The V end lost 2 bases, the J end lost 4 bases, and 9 bases lay between the germline ends. The CDR3 loop spans 13 amino acids. In germline, CDR1 is SGHAT, CDR2 FQNNGV. In DNA form, the CDR3 reads TGTGCCAGCAGCTTACCCGGACTTTACGAGCAGTACTTC. This gives the protein CASSLPGLYEQYF. Combining the CDR3 with reference TRBV11-2 and TRBJ2-7 gives the whole variable domain EAGVAQSPRYKIIEKRQSVAFWCNPISGHATLYWYQQILGQGPKLLIQFQNNGVVDDSQLPKDRFSAERLKGVDSTLKIQPAKLEDSAVYLCASSLPGLYEQYFGPGTRLTVT.

CDR3 sequence reads: CASSLWLEEKLFF. The CDR3 nucleotides are TGTGCCAGCAGTTTATGGCTGGAGGAAAAACTGTTTTTT. This sequence joins TRBV28 and TRBJ1-4; no clear D gene. The CDR3 is 13 amino acids. Looked up from germline, CDR1 is MDHEN and CDR2 is SYDVKM. Trimming shortened V by 0 bases and J by 8 bases, and 7 bases separated the two germline ends.

This clonotype was seen many times. The V gene is TRBV7-2, the J gene TRBJ2-3, with D perhaps matching TRBD2 (5 bases). The V and J ends lost 1 base and 2 bases respectively, with 13 bases between them. The CDR3 is 16 amino acids. CDR1 and CDR2 from the germline V gene are SGHTA and FQGNSA. CDR3 sequence: CASSLGVSGYTDTQYF. The DNA for the CDR3 is TGTGCCAGCAGCTTAGGAGTCAGCGGATACACAGATACGCAGTATTTT.

A remark on this clonotype: A much larger clone lies a single base off, so this may be a read error. The chain carries TRBV27 and TRBJ2-7, with D maybe TRBD2 (6 bases). The DNA matches TRBJ2-5 better at its end, which makes the J call doubtful. This CDR3 has 15 amino acids. The germline CDR1 and CDR2 sequences are MNHEY and SMNVEV (reference sequence). DNA for the CDR3: TGTGCCAGCAGTTTATTGGCGGGAATCCAAGAGACCCAGTACTTC. Translating it yields CASSLLAGIQETQYF.

In this sample, this clonotype is medium-sized (0.01 to 0.1%). The chain employs TRBV30 and TRBJ2-7, with D tentatively TRBD2 (5 bases). CDR1 and CDR2 from the germline V gene are GTSNPN and SVGIG (reference sequence). The CDR3 runs 12 residues. The V and J ends lost 5 bases and 4 bases respectively, with 12 bases between them. The CDR3 here is CAWGETAYEQYF. For the CDR3, the DNA is TGTGCCTGGGGGGAGACGGCATACGAGCAGTACTTC.